Each of the 11 T cell receptor beta chains below was sequenced from the same sample in a study of post-analysis software for immune sequencing data. The TCR beta cDNA libraries contained unique molecular identifiers. TCRdb recomputed calls from the PCR reads with MiXCR, one row per CDR3 protein. The repertoire holds roughly 700,000 distinct CDR3 sequences, with roughly 29% as singletons. No cognate antigen is known for these TCRs. Points from the study as a whole: Patients showed TRBV5-6, TRBV5-1 and TRBV20-1 among five TRBV segments more frequent than in controls.

Sequenced input: blood. The receptors were gathered from a girl aged 5-17 years with multiple sclerosis.

The chain carries TRBV11-2 and TRBJ2-1, with TRBD2 identical over 9 bases. Per germline, CDR1 SGHAT and CDR2 FQNNGV. J gave up 3 bases and V 1 base, and 7 bases lay outside the gene matches. There are 17 residues in the CDR3. For the CDR3, the DNA is TGTGCCAGCAGCTTAGGGGCGGGACTAGCCAACTACAATGAGCAGTTCTTC. This gives the protein CASSLGAGLANYNEQFF.

The V gene is TRBV12-3 or TRBV12-4, the J gene TRBJ2-1, with D tentatively TRBD2 (5 bases). The CDR3 covers 15 residues. The germline V and J ends were trimmed by 5 bases and 4 bases, with 15 bases remaining between them. The CDR3 region is CASSDDGGTYNEQFF. DNA for the CDR3: TGTGCCAGCAGTGACGACGGAGGAACGTACAATGAGCAGTTCTTC.

The sample holds a few counts of this clonotype. The V gene is TRBV28, the J gene TRBJ1-2, with unresolved D. Germline V gives CDR1 MDHEN, CDR2 SYDVKM. Trimming pared 6 bases from V and 1 base from J, leaving 12 bases between. This CDR3 comprises 14 residues. The CDR3 bases are TGTGCCAGCAGCTCCAACCCAATTAACTATGGCTACACCTTC. It codes for CASSSNPINYGYTF.

CDR3 in amino acids: CASSAGQGSNIQYF. In DNA form, the CDR3 reads TGTGCCAGCAGCGCAGGACAGGGCTCAAACATTCAGTACTTC. V is TRBV5-5 and J is TRBJ2-4, with 8 bases matching TRBD1. Germline V gives CDR1 SGHKS, CDR2 YYEKEE (reference sequence). Losses at the gene ends were 4 bases for V and 6 bases for J; bases not matched to a gene: 6. The CDR3 has 14 amino acids. Looking up the rest from reference TRBV5-5 and TRBJ2-4 gives the full variable domain: DAGVTQSPTHLIKTRGQQVTLRCSPISGHKSVSWYQQVLGQGPQFIFQYYEKEERGRGNFPDRFSARQFPNYSSELNVNALLLGDSALYLCASSAGQGSNIQYFGAGTRLSVL.

The chain recombines TRBV5-6 with TRBJ1-5, with 10 bases fitting TRBD1. J was trimmed by 7 bases and V by 4 bases; bases with no gene match: 8. Germline assignment: CDR1 SGHDT and CDR2 YYEEEE. CDR3 length: 15 amino acids. DNA of the CDR3: TGTGCCAGCAGCCGAGACAGGGGGCTGGGGCAGCCCCAGCATTTT. Its translation: CASSRDRGLGQPQHF.

This clonotype has at least ten counts. The chain uses TRBV20-1 and TRBJ2-5; 9 positions match TRBD2. V dropped 2 bases and J dropped 2; count of bases not matched to a gene: 6. The CDR3 runs to 15 residues. Germline CDR1 and CDR2: DFQATT and SNEGSKA (reference sequence). CDR3 loop: CSARLGSGSQETQYF. The CDR3 DNA follows: TGCAGTGCTAGATTGGGTAGCGGGAGTCAAGAGACCCAGTACTTC.

This clonotype was detected a few times. The rearrangement links TRBV6-5 to TRBJ1-5; a weak D match, TRBD1 (6 bases). The germline V gene has CDR1 MNHEY and CDR2 SVGAGI. V lost 6 bases and J lost 7, with 13 bases in between. This CDR3 is built from 13 residues. CDR3 in amino acids: CASSINRAQPQHF. The CDR3 region has the DNA TGTGCCAGCAGCATCAACAGGGCCCAGCCCCAGCATTTT.

This clonotype was counted a few times. The chain combines TRBV7-9 with TRBJ2-3; possibly TRBD1 for D (6 bases). The length of the CDR3 is 15 residues. Germline-derived CDR1 and CDR2 are SEHNR and FQNEAQ (reference sequence). V lost 5 bases to trimming and J lost 4 bases, with 16 bases between them. In DNA, the CDR3 is TGTGCCAGCAGCCCGCCGGGACAAAACCCAGATACGCAGTATTTT. Translation: CASSPPGQNPDTQYF. The variable domain in full, completed from reference TRBV7-9 and TRBJ2-3, reads DTGVSQNPRHKITKRGQNVTFRCDPISEHNRLYWYRQTLGQGPEFLTYFQNEAQLEKSRLLSDRFSAERPKGSFSTLEIQRTEQGDSAMYLCASSPPGQNPDTQYFGPGTRLTVL.

Only a few counts were recorded for this clonotype. The genes are TRBV29-1 and TRBJ2-4; 7 bases match TRBD1. V shed 6 bases, J shed 0 bases, and the junction held 5 bases outside the gene matches. Germline CDR1 reads SQVTM; CDR2 reads ANQGSEA. CDR3 length: 14 residues. This CDR3 reads CSVADRVAKNIQYF. CDR3 bases: TGCAGCGTAGCTGACAGGGTAGCCAAAAACATTCAGTACTTC.

The rearrangement joins TRBV2 to TRBJ2-3; 10 bases are a match to TRBD1. V shed 4 bases, J shed 5 bases, and the junction held 0 bases outside the gene matches. CDR3 length: 13 amino acids. Germline CDR1 reads SNHLY; CDR2 reads FYNNEI. The CDR3 spells CASSGDRGDTQYF. CDR3 nucleotides: TGTGCCAGCAGTGGGGACAGGGGAGATACGCAGTATTTT.

The sample holds many counts of this clonotype. The chain carries TRBV7-8 and TRBJ2-5; D perhaps matches TRBD1 (6 bases). Trimming took 4 bases from V and 7 from J, leaving 25 bases between them. This CDR3 has 17 amino acids. Germline CDR1 reads SGHVS; CDR2 reads FQNEAQ. CDR3 DNA: TGTGCCAGCAGCTGGGTCAACAGGGCGTCGACCAAGACGACCCAGTACTTC. As protein: CASSWVNRASTKTTQYF.